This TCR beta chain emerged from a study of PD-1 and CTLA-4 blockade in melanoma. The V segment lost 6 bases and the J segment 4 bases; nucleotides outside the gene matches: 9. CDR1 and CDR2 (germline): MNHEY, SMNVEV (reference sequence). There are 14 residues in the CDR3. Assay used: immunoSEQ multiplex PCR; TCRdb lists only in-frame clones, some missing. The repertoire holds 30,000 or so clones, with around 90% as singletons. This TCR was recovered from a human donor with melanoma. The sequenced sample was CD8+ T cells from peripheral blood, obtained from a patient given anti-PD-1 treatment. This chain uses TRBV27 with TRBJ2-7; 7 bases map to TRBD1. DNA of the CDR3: TGTGCCAGCAGCTACAGGGACAGCAAATACGAGCAGTACTTC. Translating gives CASSYRDSKYEQYF.